What follows are 22 T cell receptor beta chains derived from one specimen sequenced in a study of blood T cell repertoires in COVID-19. TCRdb keeps only in-frame clones here, not all; method: immunoSEQ multiplex PCR. The sample consists of roughly 48,000 clones, about 88% of them appearing once. The sample was peripheral blood. These TCRs come from a human donor in a cohort sampled during active COVID-19.

The chain couples TRBV4-1 to TRBJ1-1; 7 positions match TRBD1. Germline CDR1 reads MGHRA; CDR2 reads YSYEKL. With V trimmed by 4 bases and J by 4 bases, 3 bases remained unmatched. The CDR3 has 13 amino acids. The CDR3 protein is CASSPTGFTEAFF. Here the CDR3 DNA reads TGCGCCAGCAGCCCGACAGGGTTCACTGAAGCTTTCTTT.

The rearrangement uses TRBV29-1 and TRBJ2-2; TRBD2 might be the D (5 bases). V dropped 7 bases and J dropped 5 bases, with 8 bases sitting between them. From germline, CDR1 is SQVTM and CDR2 ANQGSEA. This CDR3 region has 11 residues. The CDR3 nucleotides are TGCAGCGCCTGGAGGACCGGGGAGCTGTTTTTT. This gives the protein CSAWRTGELFF.

The chain uses TRBV7-9 and TRBJ2-1; weak D call: TRBD2 (6 bases). There are 15 residues in the CDR3. Germline V gives CDR1 SEHNR, CDR2 FQNEAQ (reference sequence). Trimming pared 8 bases from V and 10 bases from J, leaving 24 bases between. CDR3 DNA: TGTGCCAGCTTCCTCGGTAGCGGAGTCTCAGAGGAGCAGTTCTTC. The encoded protein is CASFLGSGVSEEQFF.

CDR3 sequence: CASSYSESNQPQHF. The CDR3, as DNA: TGTGCCAGCAGTTACTCTGAGAGCAATCAGCCCCAGCATTTT. The chain uses TRBV6-6 and TRBJ1-5, with unresolved D. Germline CDR1 is MNHNY and CDR2 is SVGAGI (reference sequence). The CDR3 length is 14 residues. V was pared by 0 bases and J by 1 base, with 4 bases between.

The chain couples TRBV25-1 to TRBJ1-6, with D perhaps matching TRBD1 (5 bases). The V gene lost 7 bases and the J gene lost 13 bases, with 17 bases spanning the gap. The germline V gene encodes CDR1 MGHDK and CDR2 SYGVNS. CDR3 length: 13 residues. The CDR3 sequence is CASKGLESLPLHF. In nucleotides, the CDR3 is TGTGCCAGCAAGGGACTGGAAAGTCTCCCCCTCCACTTT.

The J gene is TRBJ2-7, the V gene TRBV5-4, with D possibly being TRBD1 (6 bases). CDR1 is SGHNT and CDR2 is YYREEE in the germline V gene (reference sequence). This CDR3 has 14 amino acids. Deletions cut 1 base from V and 3 bases from J, with 11 bases between. In DNA form, the CDR3 reads TGTGCCAGCAGCTTGCAGGGGCGCCGCTACGAGCAGTACTTC. This encodes CASSLQGRRYEQYF. Based on the CDR3 plus reference TRBV5-4 and TRBJ2-7, the full variable domain is ETGVTQSPTHLIKTRGQQVTLRCSSQSGHNTVSWYQQALGQGPQFIFQYYREEENGRGNFPPRFSGLQFPNYSSELNVNALELDDSALYLCASSLQGRRYEQYFGPGTRLTVT.

The CDR3 here is CASSSGEKLFF. In nucleotides, the CDR3 is TGTGCCAGCAGCTCAGGTGAAAAACTGTTTTTT. The chain uses TRBV7-9 and TRBJ1-4; no clear D gene. Germline V lookup: CDR1 SEHNR, CDR2 FQNEAQ (reference sequence). The V end was cut by 4 bases, the J end by 7 bases, with 4 bases between. This CDR3 spans 11 amino acids.

The chain recombines TRBV10-2 with TRBJ1-5, with TRBD1 identical over 9 bases. The CDR3 has 13 residues. In germline, CDR1 is WSHSY, CDR2 SAAADI. V dropped 6 bases and J dropped 8; count of bases not matched to a gene: 5. This chain's CDR3 is CASRQGAGEPQHF. For the CDR3, the DNA is TGCGCCAGCAGACAGGGGGCTGGCGAGCCCCAGCATTTT.

This chain links TRBV30 with TRBJ2-5, with 8 nucleotides matching TRBD2. This CDR3 is built from 12 residues. The germline CDR1 and CDR2 sequences are GTSNPN and SVGIG (reference sequence). V trimming: 3 bases; J trimming: 5 bases; junction bases outside the gene matches: 2. In nucleotides, the CDR3 is TGTGCCTGGAGCTCTAGCGGGGAGACCCAGTACTTC. It yields the protein CAWSSSGETQYF.

This clone was picked up a small number of times. V is TRBV5-1 and J is TRBJ1-5; 7 bases line up with TRBD1. CDR1 and CDR2 from the germline V gene are SGHRS and YFSETQ. CDR3 length equals 14 residues. The V gene end was trimmed by 1 base and the J gene end by 6 bases; junction bases not matched to a gene: 4. CDR3 protein: CASSLSTGAQPQHF. CDR3 nucleotides: TGCGCCAGCAGCTTGAGTACAGGGGCTCAGCCCCAGCATTTT.

The chain employs TRBV27 and TRBJ2-3, with D perhaps TRBD2 (5 bases). The V end lost 6 bases, the J end lost 0 bases, and 16 bases lay between the germline ends. There are 16 residues in the CDR3. Germline CDR1 MNHEY, CDR2 SMNVEV (reference sequence). The CDR3 loop is CASSPRARTSTDTQYF. Here the CDR3 DNA reads TGTGCCAGCAGCCCAAGGGCCAGGACTAGCACAGATACGCAGTATTTT.

This clone has just a few counts. The gene calls are TRBV10-3 and TRBJ1-1, with a possible D match to TRBD1 (5 bases). The ends were cut back, 3 bases at V and 0 bases at J, with 17 bases in the middle. From germline, CDR1 is ENHRY and CDR2 SYGVKD. The CDR3 has 17 amino acids. CDR3 nucleotide sequence: TGTGCCATCAGTGATTTTGAGGCTAGGGGCATGAACACTGAAGCTTTCTTT. Encoded protein: CAISDFEARGMNTEAFF.

The chain joins TRBV13 to TRBJ2-7, with 11 bases lining up with TRBD2. Looked up from germline, CDR1 is PRHDT and CDR2 is FYEKMQ (reference sequence). The CDR3 consists of 14 residues. J lost 9 bases, V lost 1 base, and 5 bases had no gene match. CDR3 DNA sequence: TGTGCCAGCAGCTTAGAACTAGCGGGGGTATCGCAGTACTTC. Its protein product is CASSLELAGVSQYF.

Note on this clone: Different DNA sequences within this sample yield the same CDR3. This chain joins TRBV3-1 (or the pseudogene TRBV3-2) and TRBJ2-1; possibly TRBD1 for D (7 bases). This CDR3 has 14 amino acids. Germline V lookup: CDR1 LGHDT, CDR2 YNNKEL (reference sequence). Trimming left V 1 base short and J 9 bases short, with 13 bases between. The chain's CDR3 is CASSQAGGRGEQFF. The DNA of the CDR3 is TGTGCCAGCAGCCAAGCAGGGGGGAGAGGTGAGCAGTTCTTC.

J is TRBJ2-4 and V is TRBV15; D might be TRBD1 (6 bases). The V end was cut by 3 bases, the J end by 6 bases, with 12 bases between. The CDR3 extends over 14 amino acids. Looked up from germline, CDR1 is LNHNV and CDR2 is YYDKDF (reference sequence). In nucleotides, the CDR3 is TGTGCCACCAGCAGGATACAGGGTCCAAACATTCAGTACTTC. Its translation: CATSRIQGPNIQYF.

This clone has more than one count but fewer than ten. Within the sample, other DNA sequences also encode this same CDR3. The chain has TRBV6-6 and TRBJ1-1, with D possibly TRBD1 on 6 matching bases. Germline V gene sequence: CDR1 MNHNY, CDR2 SVGAGI (reference sequence). Deletions cut 7 bases from V and 1 base from J, with 16 bases between. The CDR3 has 15 amino acids. CDR3 residues: CASTHNGQKNTEAFF. CDR3 nucleotide sequence: TGTGCCAGCACCCATAACGGACAGAAGAACACTGAAGCTTTCTTT.

The chain uses TRBV6-2 or TRBV6-3 and TRBJ2-1, with 11 nucleotides matching TRBD2. This CDR3 has 16 residues. V lost 2 bases and J lost 5; bases outside the gene matches: 5. Looked up from germline, CDR1 is MNHEY and CDR2 is SVGEGT. The CDR3, as DNA: TGTGCCAGCAGTTACGGGCTAGCGGGGGGACACAATGAGCAGTTCTTC. Translating gives CASSYGLAGGHNEQFF.

V usage is TRBV6-5 and J usage is TRBJ2-7; 7 bases align to TRBD1. Germline V lookup: CDR1 MNHEY, CDR2 SVGAGI. The CDR3 has 15 amino acids. Unmatched junction bases numbered 9, after V lost 6 bases and J lost 1 base. CDR3 in amino acids: CASRPGTESSYEQYF. The CDR3 DNA is TGTGCCAGCAGACCCGGGACAGAATCTTCCTACGAGCAGTACTTC.

The rearrangement uses TRBV27 and TRBJ2-7, with TRBD1 matching 7 bases. There are 16 residues in the CDR3. V was clipped by 1 base and J by 4 bases; unmatched bases: 10. Germline CDR1 is MNHEY and CDR2 is SMNVEV (reference sequence). CDR3 loop: CASSLFQVQGLYEQYF. CDR3 bases: TGTGCCAGCAGTTTATTTCAGGTACAGGGGTTATACGAGCAGTACTTC.

The rearrangement uses TRBV10-3 and TRBJ1-6; TRBD1 matches at 10 bases. After removal of 2 bases from V and 6 bases from J, the junction contained 7 bases not matched to a gene. Germline CDR1 ENHRY, CDR2 SYGVKD. The CDR3 covers 17 residues. CDR3 sequence reads: CAISERGTGASNSPLHF. DNA for the CDR3: TGTGCCATCAGTGAGCGGGGGACAGGGGCGAGTAATTCACCCCTCCACTTT.

This chain uses TRBV12-3 or TRBV12-4 with TRBJ1-6, with D tentatively TRBD1 (5 bases). V was pared by 4 bases and J by 9 bases, with 10 bases between. The CDR3 consists of 13 residues. CDR3 coding DNA: TGTGCCAGCAGTTCCCGTCAGGGTTCACCCCTCCACTTT. It translates to CASSSRQGSPLHF.

The rearrangement joins TRBV7-2 to TRBJ2-1, with TRBD2 identical over 9 bases. The CDR3 consists of 12 residues. With V trimmed by 6 bases and J by 13 bases, 7 bases remained unmatched. Germline CDR1 reads SGHTA; CDR2 reads FQGNSA. The CDR3 here is CASRESGGPQFF. CDR3 coding DNA: TGTGCCAGCAGGGAGAGCGGGGGGCCCCAGTTCTTC. The variable domain in full, with the rest retrieved from reference TRBV7-2 and TRBJ2-1, is GAGVSQSPSNKVTEKGKDVELRCDPISGHTALYWYRQSLGQGLEFLIYFQGNSAPDKSGLPSDRFSAERTGGSVSTLTIQRTQQEDSAVYLCASRESGGPQFFGPGTRLTVL.